Shown below are 11 T cell receptor beta chains from a single sample sequenced in a study of cytomegalovirus exposure and HLA in healthy donors. The PCR used 60 Vbeta and 13 Jbeta primers. Profiling relied on immunoSEQ multiplex PCR, and the TCRdb table lists in-frame clones only, not all of them. The sample has 210,000 or so clones; about three quarters are singletons. The sequencing sample was made of PBMCs. These receptors were collected from a woman in her sixties or seventies in good health and CMV-seropositive.

This chain connects TRBV7-2 to TRBJ2-7; 7 bases are a match to TRBD2. V lost 5 bases and J lost 4; bases outside the gene matches: 8. Germline-derived CDR1 and CDR2 are SGHTA and FQGNSA. This CDR3 contains 14 residues. Written as DNA, the CDR3 is TGTGCCAGCAGCCCCCGACTAGCCGGATACGAGCAGTACTTC. Residues: CASSPRLAGYEQYF.

This clone was observed a handful of times. This rearrangement joins TRBV25-1 to TRBJ1-2; 8 bases align to TRBD1. Germline V gene sequence: CDR1 MGHDK, CDR2 SYGVNS. The CDR3 runs 14 residues. Germline trimming cut 2 bases from V and 3 bases from J; bases unmatched to any gene: 2. The CDR3 sequence is CASSEDRGHYGYTF. In nucleotides, the CDR3 is TGTGCCAGCAGTGAAGACAGGGGTCACTATGGCTACACCTTC.

V gene TRBV7-2 combines with J gene TRBJ2-3; 9 bases map to TRBD2. Trimming at V came to 8 bases and at J to 2 bases, leaving 5 bases not matched to a gene. The CDR3 covers 14 residues. Germline CDR1 SGHTA, CDR2 FQGNSA. CDR3 region: CASGLAGPTDTQYF. In DNA form, the CDR3 reads TGTGCCAGCGGGCTAGCGGGGCCCACAGATACGCAGTATTTT.

With regard to this clone: Germline and junction disagree at one end, which may indicate a read error. This chain links TRBV7-9 with TRBJ2-7, with 8 positions matching TRBD2. The CDR3 length is 15 residues. CDR1 is SEHNR and CDR2 is FQNEAQ in the germline V gene (reference sequence). The DNA for the CDR3 is TGTTCCAGCAGCGGAGCGGGGGATAGCTCCTACGAGCAGTACTTC. Translating it yields CSSSGAGDSSYEQYF. Using reference TRBV7-9 and TRBJ2-7 for the parts outside the CDR3, the full variable domain is DTGVSQNPRHKITKRGQNVTFRCDPISEHNRLYWYRQTLGQGPEFLTYFQNEAQLEKSRLLSDRFSAERPKGSFSTLEIQRTEQGDSAMYLCSSSGAGDSSYEQYFGPGTRLTVT.

The chain combines TRBV5-1 with TRBJ1-2; TRBD1 matches 7 bases. V shed 0 bases and J 3 bases; nucleotides not matched to a gene: 8. This CDR3 comprises 16 residues. Per the germline V gene, CDR1 is SGHRS and CDR2 is YFSETQ. CDR3 amino acids: CASSLDGNRGDYGYTF. The CDR3 nucleotides read TGCGCCAGCAGCTTGGACGGTAACAGGGGAGACTATGGCTACACCTTC. Together with reference TRBV5-1 and TRBJ1-2, the CDR3 gives the full variable domain: KAGVTQTPRYLIKTRGQQVTLSCSPISGHRSVSWYQQTPGQGLQFLFEYFSETQRNKGNFPGRFSGRQFSNSRSEMNVSTLELGDSALYLCASSLDGNRGDYGYTFGSGTRLTVV.

The rearrangement links TRBV2 to TRBJ1-5, with D possibly matching TRBD1 (5 bases). Trimming removed 10 bases from V and 9 bases from J, with 22 bases in between. CDR3 size: 14 residues. Germline CDR1 is SNHLY and CDR2 is FYNNEI. In nucleotides, the CDR3 is TGTGCCAACAGCAGTGGACGGTACGGGGGGCCCCAGCATTTT. Protein: CANSSGRYGGPQHF.

The chain combines TRBV30 with TRBJ2-3, with D maybe TRBD2 (5 bases). Germline loops: CDR1 GTSNPN, CDR2 SVGIG (reference sequence). The CDR3 is 15 amino acids. With 0 bases removed from V and 2 bases from J, the gap between germline ends came to 12 bases. The CDR3 sequence is CAWSVRAGLTDTQYF. CDR3 in DNA: TGTGCCTGGAGTGTAAGGGCGGGCCTCACAGATACGCAGTATTTT.

DNA for the CDR3: TGTGCCAGCAGCCGAGCGTCTCAGCCCCAGCATTTT. It codes for CASSRASQPQHF. The J gene is TRBJ1-5, the V gene TRBV7-2; D ambiguous. The CDR3 spans 12 residues. Germline CDR1 reads SGHTA; CDR2 reads FQGNSA. Deletions cut 5 bases from V and 6 bases from J, with 8 bases between.

This chain joins TRBV7-3 and TRBJ2-7; D may be TRBD2 (6 bases). CDR1 is SGHTA and CDR2 is FQGTGA in the germline V gene. V dropped 3 bases and J dropped 3 bases, with 15 bases sitting between them. The CDR3 is made up of 15 amino acids. Here the CDR3 reads CASSLSPGADYEQYF. CDR3 DNA: TGTGCCAGCAGCTTGTCCCCGGGAGCTGACTACGAGCAGTACTTC.

This CDR3 reads CASSMMGAQPQHF. CDR3 DNA: TGTGCCAGTAGTATGATGGGGGCCCAGCCCCAGCATTTT. The chain is built from TRBV19 and TRBJ1-5; the D gene is possibly TRBD1 (6 bases). V dropped 3 bases and J dropped 7 bases, with 10 bases sitting between them. The CDR3 is 13 residues long. Germline loops: CDR1 LNHDA, CDR2 SQIVND (reference sequence).

The genes are TRBV19 and TRBJ2-1, with TRBD1 matching over 9 bases. Germline CDR1 reads LNHDA; CDR2 reads SQIVND (reference sequence). V lost 5 bases, J lost 9 bases, and 11 bases stayed unmatched. The CDR3 is 15 amino acids. As DNA, the CDR3 is TGTGCCAGTAGTGCCTTTAGGACAGGGGAATTTGAGCAGTTCTTC. Translation gives CASSAFRTGEFEQFF.